A single sample gave rise to the 24 T cell receptor beta chains below, sequenced in a study of shared clonotypes between healthy human individuals. Data came from immunoSEQ multiplex PCR; TCRdb stores just in-frame clones and leaves some out. The sample holds more than 1.2 million clones, approximately 98.5% seen once. Sequenced: naive CD4+ T cells sorted from blood. Noted subset: CD45RA+ positively selected. The receptors were gathered from a man younger than 40 in good health.

V is TRBV7-9 and J is TRBJ2-2; 7 nucleotides line up with TRBD1. Germline assignment: CDR1 SEHNR and CDR2 FQNEAQ (reference sequence). Trimming at V came to 7 bases and at J to 2 bases, leaving 16 bases not matched to a gene. CDR3 length: 18 amino acids. CDR3 amino acids: CASTLPLKTGTNTGELFF. The DNA for the CDR3 is TGTGCCAGCACCCTTCCCCTTAAGACAGGGACAAACACCGGGGAGCTGTTTTTT.

This chain links TRBV25-1 with TRBJ1-5; no definite D call. Germline lookup yields CDR1 MGHDK and CDR2 SYGVNS. Trimming took off 8 bases at V and 3 bases at J, with 11 bases between the two ends. The CDR3 has 13 residues. As DNA, the CDR3 is TGTGCCAGCTCTTCCATAGTCAATCAGCCCCAGCATTTT. It is translated as CASSSIVNQPQHF.

The J gene is TRBJ2-7, the V gene TRBV6-5; 13 nucleotides align to TRBD2. The CDR3 contains 16 residues. J lost 6 bases, V lost 2 bases, and 7 bases had no gene match. Germline V gives CDR1 MNHEY, CDR2 SVGAGI. CDR3 residues: CASSYGTGLAGAEQYF. CDR3 DNA sequence: TGTGCCAGCAGTTACGGAACCGGACTAGCGGGAGCCGAGCAGTACTTC.

Note on this clone: Other DNA sequences in the sample encode the same CDR3. The CDR3 DNA reads as TGTGCCAGCAGTCGGAGCTATGGCTACACCTTC. Encoded protein: CASSRSYGYTF. V and J are TRBV28 and TRBJ1-2; D unclear. The CDR3 has 11 residues. Looked up from germline, CDR1 is MDHEN and CDR2 is SYDVKM. The V end was cut by 5 bases, the J end by 4 bases, with 5 bases between.

The chain carries TRBV14 and TRBJ2-1; D ambiguous. The V gene lost 3 bases and the J gene lost 1 base, with 7 bases spanning the gap. Germline CDR1 is SGHDN and CDR2 is FVKESK. The CDR3 contains 14 residues. The CDR3 DNA reads as TGTGCCAGCAGCCAGCGGACGTCCTACAATGAGCAGTTCTTC. This gives the protein CASSQRTSYNEQFF.

The CDR3 region has the DNA TGTGCCAGCAGTTTAGCAGGGATATTCTACGAGCAGTACTTC. Translating gives CASSLAGIFYEQYF. V usage is TRBV28 and J usage is TRBJ2-7, with D possibly matching TRBD1 (5 bases). The CDR3 has 14 residues. V lost 2 bases and J lost 3, with 11 bases in between. The germline V gene has CDR1 MDHEN and CDR2 SYDVKM.

V usage is TRBV27 and J usage is TRBJ2-7, with TRBD1 matching 8 bases. This CDR3 is built from 14 residues. The V gene end was trimmed by 5 bases and the J gene end by 3 bases; junction bases not matched to a gene: 6. Germline lookup yields CDR1 MNHEY and CDR2 SMNVEV (reference sequence). CDR3 protein: CASSPMGQVYEQYF. The CDR3 bases are TGTGCCAGCAGTCCCATGGGACAGGTCTACGAGCAGTACTTC.

The CDR3 loop is CASSNGVDEQFF. The CDR3 DNA is TGTGCCAGTAGTAACGGGGTGGATGAGCAGTTCTTC. The gene calls are TRBV19 and TRBJ2-1; TRBD2 is a possible D gene (5 bases). The germline gives CDR1 LNHDA, CDR2 SQIVND (reference sequence). The CDR3 contains 12 residues. V shed 4 bases and J shed 8 bases, with 9 bases lying between them.

The chain is built from TRBV11-3 and TRBJ2-3; TRBD2 matches 7 bases. The CDR3 is 14 residues long. The germline V gene encodes CDR1 SGHNT and CDR2 YENEEA. Trimming cost V 8 bases and J 2 bases; bases outside gene matches: 7. The DNA for the CDR3 is TGTGCCAGCGGCCAAGCGGGAATCACAGATACGCAGTATTTT. It specifies CASGQAGITDTQYF. Together with reference TRBV11-3 and TRBJ2-3, the CDR3 gives the full variable domain: EAGVVQSPRYKIIEKKQPVAFWCNPISGHNTLYWYLQNLGQGPELLIRYENEEAVDDSQLPKDRFSAERLKGVDSTLKIQPAELGDSAVYLCASGQAGITDTQYFGPGTRLTVL.

The V and J genes are TRBV6-1 and TRBJ1-5; D gene ambiguous. The germline V gene has CDR1 MNHNS and CDR2 SASEGT. The length of the CDR3 is 17 residues. V dropped 2 bases and J dropped 0 bases, with 14 bases sitting between them. CDR3 residues: CASSELMTPYSNQPQHF. The CDR3 region has the DNA TGTGCCAGCAGTGAACTGATGACCCCTTATAGCAATCAGCCCCAGCATTTT.

The gene calls are TRBV6-1 and TRBJ2-1; 10 nucleotides match TRBD2. With V trimmed by 3 bases and J by 4 bases, 9 bases remained unmatched. The CDR3 is 17 amino acids. The germline gives CDR1 MNHNS, CDR2 SASEGT. CDR3 sequence: CASSDYALAGRYNEQFF. The CDR3 DNA is TGTGCCAGCAGTGACTACGCACTAGCGGGAAGATACAATGAGCAGTTCTTC.

The chain uses TRBV7-2 and TRBJ2-3; D is tentatively TRBD1 or TRBD2 (5 bases each). The germline V gene has CDR1 SGHTA and CDR2 FQGNSA. This CDR3 has 14 amino acids. Trimming pared 3 bases from V and 3 bases from J, leaving 10 bases between. CDR3 bases: TGTGCCAGCAGCTTTGGTGGGACGACAGATACGCAGTATTTT. Its protein product is CASSFGGTTDTQYF.

The chain carries TRBV4-3 and TRBJ2-1, with 11 bases identical to TRBD1. The junction had 6 bases not matched to a gene; V was cut back by 2 bases and J by 6 bases. This CDR3 is 16 amino acids long. Per the germline V gene, CDR1 is LGHNA and CDR2 is YSLEER. In DNA, the CDR3 is TGCGCCAGCAGCCAAAACACCGGGACAGGGGGCAATGAGCAGTTCTTC. Protein product: CASSQNTGTGGNEQFF.

The chain uses TRBV11-2 and TRBJ2-7; 7 bases align to TRBD2. Looked up from germline, CDR1 is SGHAT and CDR2 is FQNNGV. The CDR3 sequence is 15 residues long. Losses at the gene ends were 3 bases for V and 0 bases for J; bases not matched to a gene: 5. CDR3 in DNA: TGTGCCAGCAGCTTCTCTAGCGGCTCCTCCTACGAGCAGTACTTC. Amino acids: CASSFSSGSSYEQYF.

The J gene is TRBJ1-2, the V gene TRBV4-1, with 8 positions matching TRBD1. The CDR3 has 16 amino acids. CDR1 and CDR2 from the germline V gene are MGHRA and YSYEKL. Losses at the gene ends were 4 bases for V and 4 bases for J; bases not matched to a gene: 11. Here the CDR3 reads CASSRPSGQDFYGYTF. The CDR3 DNA is TGCGCCAGCAGCCGACCCTCGGGACAGGACTTCTATGGCTACACCTTC.

The V gene is TRBV27, the J gene TRBJ1-5; D not resolved. The length of the CDR3 is 16 residues. From germline, CDR1 is MNHEY and CDR2 SMNVEV (reference sequence). V shed 2 bases and J shed 5 bases, with 16 bases lying between them. The CDR3 spells CASSLVAQLGYQPQHF. CDR3 in DNA: TGTGCCAGCAGTTTAGTTGCCCAGCTAGGATATCAGCCCCAGCATTTT.

The chain is built from TRBV9 and TRBJ1-2; 7 bases match TRBD1. The CDR3 is made up of 17 amino acids. Germline lookup yields CDR1 SGDLS and CDR2 YYNGEE. V shed 0 bases, J shed 2 bases, and the junction held 10 bases outside the gene matches. This CDR3 reads CASSVGTGTAINYGYTF. The CDR3 nucleotides read TGTGCCAGCAGCGTAGGTACCGGGACAGCGATAAACTATGGCTACACCTTC.

The chain carries TRBV27 and TRBJ2-2; 12 nucleotides line up with TRBD2. This CDR3 contains 18 residues. With V trimmed by 2 bases and J by 5 bases, 9 bases remained unmatched. CDR1 is MNHEY and CDR2 is SMNVEV in the germline V gene (reference sequence). CDR3 loop: CASSLQLAGGRWTGELFF. The CDR3 DNA is TGTGCCAGCAGTTTACAACTAGCGGGAGGTCGGTGGACCGGGGAGCTGTTTTTT.

The CDR3 DNA reads as TGTGCCAGCTCAGTTCCTAGGGTTGTAAACGAGCAGTACTTC. It translates to CASSVPRVVNEQYF. The genes are TRBV28 and TRBJ2-7, with D unresolved. Trimming took off 8 bases at V and 5 bases at J, with 19 bases between the two ends. The CDR3 spans 14 residues. The germline CDR1 and CDR2 sequences are MDHEN and SYDVKM.

The rearrangement joins TRBV19 to TRBJ1-4; 8 bases are shared with TRBD1. CDR3 length equals 16 residues. Losses at the gene ends were 0 bases for V and 8 bases for J; bases not matched to a gene: 8. Germline lookup yields CDR1 LNHDA and CDR2 SQIVND (reference sequence). This chain's CDR3 is CASSIEVGQADEKLFF. The CDR3 bases are TGTGCCAGTAGTATAGAAGTGGGACAGGCGGACGAAAAACTGTTTTTT.

Comment on this clone: Other nucleotide sequences from this sample produce the same CDR3. The chain uses TRBV14 and TRBJ2-2, with D possibly matching TRBD2 (5 bases). CDR1 SGHDN and CDR2 FVKESK come from the germline V gene. V shed 0 bases and J shed 3 bases, with 8 bases lying between them. The length of the CDR3 is 15 residues. CDR3 in DNA: TGTGCCAGCAGCCAAGATAGAGGGTACACCGGGGAGCTGTTTTTT. Translated, it gives CASSQDRGYTGELFF.

The chain combines TRBV9 with TRBJ2-7, with D uncertain. CDR1 and CDR2 (germline): SGDLS, YYNGEE. The CDR3 consists of 15 residues. Trimming took 0 bases from V and 1 from J, leaving 11 bases between them. CDR3 DNA: TGTGCCAGCAGCGTAGGCATCTCGTCGTCCTACGAGCAGTACTTC. Protein: CASSVGISSSYEQYF. The full variable domain, in which reference TRBV9 and TRBJ2-7 provide the parts outside the CDR3, is DSGVTQTPKHLITATGQRVTLRCSPRSGDLSVYWYQQSLDQGLQFLIQYYNGEERAKGNILERFSAQQFPDLHSELNLSSLELGDSALYFCASSVGISSSYEQYFGPGTRLTVT.

The rearrangement joins TRBV5-4 to TRBJ2-1; 9 positions match TRBD1. Germline CDR1 and CDR2: SGHNT and YYREEE (reference sequence). V dropped 3 bases and J dropped 4; count of bases not matched to a gene: 5. This CDR3 is built from 15 residues. Here the CDR3 DNA reads TGTGCCAGCAGCTCCCGACAGGGGGTGTACAATGAGCAGTTCTTC. Protein sequence: CASSSRQGVYNEQFF.

The CDR3 DNA reads as TGCGCCAGCAGCTCGGGACAGGGCGTAGGGGAGCAGTACTTC. This encodes CASSSGQGVGEQYF. The V and J genes are TRBV5-1 and TRBJ2-7; 9 positions agree with TRBD1. CDR3 length: 14 amino acids. Germline-derived CDR1 and CDR2 are SGHRS and YFSETQ. V shed 3 bases, J shed 7 bases, and the junction held 8 bases outside the gene matches.